A single sample gave rise to the 3 T cell receptor beta chains below, sequenced in a study of cytomegalovirus exposure and HLA in healthy donors. It was with 60 Vbeta and 13 Jbeta primers that the PCR ran. The data were produced by immunoSEQ multiplex PCR, yet TCRdb's version contains in-frame clones alone and is incomplete. The table lists approximately 180,000 clones, 80% of them singletons, with 6% to 7.5% in the top ten. Sequencing used PBMCs. These receptors all stem from a young man in good health and CMV-seropositive.

This clone was picked up a small number of times. The chain links TRBV5-6 to TRBJ2-1; D remains ambiguous. This CDR3 has 13 residues. CDR1 SGHDT and CDR2 YYEEEE come from the germline V gene. Deletions cut 3 bases from V and 10 bases from J, with 14 bases between. CDR3 DNA sequence: TGTGCCAGCAGCTCCCAGATAAATTTGGAGCAGTTCTTC. This translates into CASSSQINLEQFF.

The chain links TRBV5-4 to TRBJ2-2; a possible D gene is TRBD1 (6 bases). This CDR3 contains 15 residues. The ends were cut back, 3 bases at V and 1 base at J, with 10 bases in the middle. In germline, CDR1 is SGHNT, CDR2 YYREEE (reference sequence). CDR3 region: CASSSGQLNTGELFF. CDR3 DNA: TGTGCCAGCAGCTCAGGACAGCTGAACACCGGGGAGCTGTTTTTT.

The chain has TRBV7-9 and TRBJ1-1; D perhaps matches TRBD1 (5 bases). V lost 5 bases and J lost 6, with 16 bases in between. The CDR3 runs 14 residues. CDR1 SEHNR and CDR2 FQNEAQ come from the germline V gene (reference sequence). CDR3 in DNA: TGTGCCAGCAGCCGTGTCGGGGGGTTCGCTGAAGCTTTCTTT. This translates into CASSRVGGFAEAFF.